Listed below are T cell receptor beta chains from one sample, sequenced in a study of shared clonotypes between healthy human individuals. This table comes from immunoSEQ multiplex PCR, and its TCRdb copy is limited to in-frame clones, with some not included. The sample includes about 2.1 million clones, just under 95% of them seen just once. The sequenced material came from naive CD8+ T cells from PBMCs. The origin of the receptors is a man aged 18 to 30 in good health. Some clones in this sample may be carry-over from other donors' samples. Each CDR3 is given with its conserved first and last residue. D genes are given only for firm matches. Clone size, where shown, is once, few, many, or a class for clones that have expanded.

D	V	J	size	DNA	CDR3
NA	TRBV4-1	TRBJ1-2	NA	TGCGCCAGCAGCCAAGACCCAACAGGGACCTATGGCTACACCTTC	CASSQDPTGTYGYTF
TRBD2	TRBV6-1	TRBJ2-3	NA	TGTGCCAGCAGTGACCCGAAGAATGGACTAGCGGGAGCAGATACGCAGTATTTT	CASSDPKNGLAGADTQYF
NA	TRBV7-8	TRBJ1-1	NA	TGTGCCAGCAGCCCACCATGGGGGGTAGAGAACACTGAAGCTTTCTTT	CASSPPWGVENTEAFF
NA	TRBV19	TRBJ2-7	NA	TGTGCCAGTAGTATCAGGGGAATGGACTACGAGCAGTACTTC	CASSIRGMDYEQYF
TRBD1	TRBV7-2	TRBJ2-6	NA	TGTGCCAGCAGCTTAGCGGTCGGGGACAGGCTTAATGATGGGGCCAACGTCCTGACTTTC	CASSLAVGDRLNDGANVLTF
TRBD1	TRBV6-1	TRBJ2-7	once	TGTGCCAGCAGTGAGGGGACAGCTACCTACGAGCAGTACTTC	CASSEGTATYEQYF
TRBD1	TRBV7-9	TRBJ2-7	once	TGTGCCAGCAGCTCACTCGGGACAGGGCCGCCCTACGAGCAGTACTTC	CASSSLGTGPPYEQYF
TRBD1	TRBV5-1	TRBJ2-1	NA	TGCGCCAGCAGCTTGGATGGGACAGGGATTCTAAGCTCCTACAATGAGCAGTTCTTC	CASSLDGTGILSSYNEQFF
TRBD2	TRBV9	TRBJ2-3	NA	TGTGCCAGCAGCGCCCCAGCGGGAGCGGCAGATACGCAGTATTTT	CASSAPAGAADTQYF
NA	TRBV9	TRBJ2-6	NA	TGTGCCAGCAGCGTAGTAGGGCGCTCTAGGGCCAACGTCCTGACTTTC	CASSVVGRSRANVLTF
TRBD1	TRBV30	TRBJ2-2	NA	TGTGCCTGGAGTGTAGCCCGACGGGACAGGGGCACCGGGGAGCTGTTTTTT	CAWSVARRDRGTGELFF
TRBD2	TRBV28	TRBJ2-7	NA	TGTGCCAGCACGGCCCTGGGACTAGCGGAAACCTACGAGCAGTACTTC	CASTALGLAETYEQYF
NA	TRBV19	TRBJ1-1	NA	TGTGCCAGTAGAGTATGGGGCCAAGGGGCCACTGAAGCTTTCTTT	CASRVWGQGATEAFF
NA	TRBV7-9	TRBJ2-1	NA	TGTGCCAGCAGCCCTCTATGGGACGGCGGCTACAATGAGCAGTTCTTC	CASSPLWDGGYNEQFF
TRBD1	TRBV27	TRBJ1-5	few	TGTGCCAGCAGCTCGACAGGGGGCAGGCAGCCCCAGCATTTT	CASSSTGGRQPQHF
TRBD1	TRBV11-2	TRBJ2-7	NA	TGTGCCAGCAGCTCAGTGGACAGGGGGTTTCCCTACGAGCAGTACTTC	CASSSVDRGFPYEQYF
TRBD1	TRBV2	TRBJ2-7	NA	TGTGCCAGCTTACCGGGACAGGGTTTAATCGAGCAGTACTTC	CASLPGQGLIEQYF
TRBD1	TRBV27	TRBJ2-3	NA	TGTGCCAGCAGTATCGACAGGGGTCGGTTCACAGATACGCAGTATTTT	CASSIDRGRFTDTQYF
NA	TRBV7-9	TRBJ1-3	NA	TGTGCCAGCGGCCTTCTAGGCTCTGGAAACACCATATATTTT	CASGLLGSGNTIYF
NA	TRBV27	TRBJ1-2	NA	TGTGCCAGCAGTAGAGGAGGGGATCATGGCTACACCTTC	CASSRGGDHGYTF
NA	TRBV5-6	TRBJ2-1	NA	TGTGCCAGCAGCTTGACCCCCCCTAATGAGCAGTTCTTC	CASSLTPPNEQFF
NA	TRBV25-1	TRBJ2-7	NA	TGTGCCAGCAGTGAAAACAGGGTAGACGAGCAGTACTTC	CASSENRVDEQYF
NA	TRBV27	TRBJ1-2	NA	TGTGCCAGCAGTTTATGGGGGGCTGGGGGCTACACCTTC	CASSLWGAGGYTF
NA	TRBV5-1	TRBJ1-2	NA	TGCGCCAGCAGGTCGGACTATGGCTACACCTTC	CASRSDYGYTF
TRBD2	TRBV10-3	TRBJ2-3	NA	TGTGCCATCAGTGATTACGGTAGCGGGAGCACAGATACGCAGTATTTT	CAISDYGSGSTDTQYF
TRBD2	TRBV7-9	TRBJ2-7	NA	TGTGCCAGCGGACTAGCGGGAGGGATCTCCTACGAGCAGTACTTC	CASGLAGGISYEQYF
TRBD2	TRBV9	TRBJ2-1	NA	TGTGCCAGCAGCGTAGCTGCACTAGCGGGCCAGTACAATGAGCAGTTCTTC	CASSVAALAGQYNEQFF
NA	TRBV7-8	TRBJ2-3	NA	TGTGCCAGCACCGACGGGGTCGTCCCAGATACGCAGTATTTT	CASTDGVVPDTQYF
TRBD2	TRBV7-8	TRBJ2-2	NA	TGTGCCAGCAGCAACGACCGGGAGGGGAGGACCGGGGAGCTGTTTTTT	CASSNDREGRTGELFF